Reported below is one T cell receptor (beta chain). Its antigen is unknown. No quality values exist for individual bases; no much larger clone is one base distant. From the germline V gene, CDR1 is SGHTA and CDR2 is FQGNSA. The V end gives up 1 base and the J end 13 bases, leaving 13 bases in the junction not matched to a gene. Reading from cysteine to phenylalanine, the CDR3 counts 16 amino acids. Only the CDR3 DNA is retained, 48 bases long and in frame from the first base. This sample was included in a study of blood T cells in healthy people across ages (dated by TCRdb to the mid-2010s). Describing the broader study: In model experiments, roughly one uniquely barcoded TCR beta cDNA molecule per two T cells was captured by template switching. To track age-related changes in TCR beta repertoire diversity, the study relied on deep sequencing normalized with unique cDNA molecular identifiers. Donors were grouped into four age groups: young (average about 15 years), middle-aged (roughly 37), aged (roughly 67) and long-lived (around 80). To avoid experimental bias, donors of different ages were distributed randomly across sequencing lanes. Using the same blood draw, the study looked at two additional independent replicas of 1 million unique cDNA reads for two donors, one aged 18 to 30 and the other aged 80 or older. Study-wide findings and limitations: As age increased, observed TCR beta diversity per million T cells dropped in a roughly linear way, and a significant reduction was already evident by age 40. There was a strong correlation between observed TCR beta diversity and the percentage of naive T cells measured by flow cytometry. Bulk unsorted PBMC profiling prevented conclusive comparison of naive and antigen-experienced compartments. Because donor CMV infection status was unknown, age-related changes in expanded clonotypes were potentially confounded. Compared with the aged group, the long-lived group had more naive CD4+ T cells, fewer expanded clones and increased TCR diversity, suggesting age selection. Total diversity estimates from one million sequenced T cells were considered lower bounds and underestimates.

The method behind the library was 5' RACE. A second roughly 6 to 11 cycle PCR used a sample-barcoded 5' primer and a J-beta primer mix. A unique molecular identifier was introduced onto each TCR beta cDNA molecule by a template-switch 5' adaptor carrying 12 random nucleotides. Each sample yielded at least 2.5 million CDR3-containing paired-end reads. All of the RNA was converted into first-strand cDNA using the Mint cDNA synthesis kit, with a TRBC-specific oligonucleotide serving as the primer. Following uracil-DNA glycosylase treatment, all cDNA underwent a first 18-cycle PCR with the universal primers M1SS and BC2_uni_R. The published analysis was carried out like this. Each sample was normalized by randomly selecting 1 million high-quality reads, each carrying a distinct molecular identifier. Reads with shared molecular identifiers were discarded instead of being binned into consensus sequences. MiTCR, set to a Q25 quality threshold and the strictest error-elimination algorithm, was used for CDR3 identification, clonotype clustering and error correction. A nonparametric unseen species model using Euler transformation provided a lower-bound estimate of total TCR beta diversity. The public sequencing data were trimmed at Q25 with fastp and processed into clonotypes with MiXCR by TCRdb, which kept only in-frame beta chains. Rows matching on CDR3 protein sequence are summarized as one entry with the most common DNA and genes. TCRdb's processing, not the authors' own work, is the source of the V and J calls. In this sample the table shows over 1,500,000 distinct CDR3 sequences, approximately 40% of which occur a single time. The ten largest clonotypes hold roughly 23% of the sample.

The donors were under 40 Caucasian individuals from Russia, aged about 6 to 100 years, who were systemically healthy. Each donor gave about 9.7 milliliters of peripheral blood, drawn into EDTA-treated Vacutainer tubes. Ficoll-Paque density-gradient centrifugation was used to isolate PBMCs, with at least 6.5 million per sample. Trizol reagent was used to extract total RNA from PBMCs, with at least 6 micrograms per sample. For every donor, an aliquot of PBMCs went through flow cytometry to measure the percentages of naive CD45RAhigh/CD27high T cells. Sequencing was carried out using blood. The chain is assembled from TRBV7-2 and TRBJ2-4; 10 central nucleotides agree with TRBD2. The sequence was collected from a human donor in good health. Here the CDR3 is given as CASSLGLAGALGEQYF. DNA sequence: TGTGCCAGCAGCTTAGGGCTAGCGGGGGCCCTGGGTGAGCAGTACTTC.